The source of this T cell receptor (beta chain) is a study of breast tumors, draining lymph nodes, adjacent tissues. The lymph nodes were axillary draining lymph nodes from breast cancer patients. Study-level findings and limits: Findings are consistent with lymph node origin and intratumoral expansion of most tumor T cells. Tumor repertoires ranked between lymph nodes and nontumor tissue in diversity, with V and J gene preferences.

Germline values: CDR1 LGHDT, CDR2 YNNKEL (reference sequence). V lost 11 bases and J lost 0, with 27 bases in between. This CDR3 comprises 18 residues. This clonotype has a handful of counts. Its antigen is undetermined. TCRdb analysed the multiplex PCR reads with MiXCR anew, one entry per CDR3 protein. This table holds under 250,000 distinct CDR3 sequences, 32% found once. The genes are TRBV3-1 and TRBJ2-3; a possible D gene is TRBD2 (5 bases). The TCR comes from a female donor with breast cancer. Some clones in this sample may be carry-over from other donors' samples. Source material: axillary lymph node tissue. In DNA, the CDR3 is TGTGCCTGGAGCGGTTTTAGTATCTCCATGCGAAGCACAGATACGCAGTATTTT. Translating it yields CAWSGFSISMRSTDTQYF.